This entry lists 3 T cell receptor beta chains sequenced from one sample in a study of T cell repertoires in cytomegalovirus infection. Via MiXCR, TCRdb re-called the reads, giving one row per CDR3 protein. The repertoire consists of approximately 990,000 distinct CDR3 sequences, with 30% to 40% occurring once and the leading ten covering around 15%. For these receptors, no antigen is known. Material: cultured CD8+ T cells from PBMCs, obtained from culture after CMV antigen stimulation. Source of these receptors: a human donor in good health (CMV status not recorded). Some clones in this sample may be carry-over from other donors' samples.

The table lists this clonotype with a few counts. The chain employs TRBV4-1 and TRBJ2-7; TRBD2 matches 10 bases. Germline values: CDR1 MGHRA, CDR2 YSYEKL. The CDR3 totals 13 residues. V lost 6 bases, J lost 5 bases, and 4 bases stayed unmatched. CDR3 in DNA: TGCGCCAGCAGTCTAGGGACTAGCGACGAGCAGTACGTC. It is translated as CASSLGTSDEQYV.

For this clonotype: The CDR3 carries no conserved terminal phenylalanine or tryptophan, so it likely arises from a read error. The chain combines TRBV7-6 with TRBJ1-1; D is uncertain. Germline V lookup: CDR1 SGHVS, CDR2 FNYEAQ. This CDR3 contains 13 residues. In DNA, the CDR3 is TGTGCTAGCAGCTTAGCAATGAACACTGAAGCTTTCTAT. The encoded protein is CASSLAMNTEAFY.

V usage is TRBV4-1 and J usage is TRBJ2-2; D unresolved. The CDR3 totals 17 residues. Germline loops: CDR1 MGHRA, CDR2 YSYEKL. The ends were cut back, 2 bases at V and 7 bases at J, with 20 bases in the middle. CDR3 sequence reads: CASSQRSPSVRVGELFF. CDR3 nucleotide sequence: TGCGCCAGCAGCCAACGTTCACCTTCGGTCCGGGTCGGGGAGCTGTTTTTT.